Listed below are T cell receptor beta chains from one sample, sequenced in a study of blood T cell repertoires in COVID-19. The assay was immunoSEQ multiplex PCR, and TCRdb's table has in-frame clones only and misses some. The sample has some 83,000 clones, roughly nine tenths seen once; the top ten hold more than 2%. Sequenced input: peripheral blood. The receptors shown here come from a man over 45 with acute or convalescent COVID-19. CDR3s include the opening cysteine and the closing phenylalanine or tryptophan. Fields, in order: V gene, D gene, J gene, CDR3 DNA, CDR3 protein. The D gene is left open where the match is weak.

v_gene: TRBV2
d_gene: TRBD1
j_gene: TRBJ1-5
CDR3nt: TGTGCCAGCAGCCCGGACAGGGGCGGCAATCAGCCCCAGCATTTT
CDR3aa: CASSPDRGGNQPQHF

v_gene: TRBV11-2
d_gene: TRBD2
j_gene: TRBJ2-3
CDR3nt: TGTGCCAGCAGCCCTAGCGGGGGCTCCAGCACAGATACGCAGTATTTT
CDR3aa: CASSPSGGSSTDTQYF

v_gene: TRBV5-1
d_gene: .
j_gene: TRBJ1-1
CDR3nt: TGCGCCAGCAGCTTGGGACAGCCCCTAGGGTACACTGAAGCTTTCTTT
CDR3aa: CASSLGQPLGYTEAFF

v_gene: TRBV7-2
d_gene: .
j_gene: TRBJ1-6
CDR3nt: TGTGCCAGCAGCTTGCAGTATAATTCACCCCTCCACTTT
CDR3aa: CASSLQYNSPLHF

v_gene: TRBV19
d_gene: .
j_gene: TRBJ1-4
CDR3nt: TGTGCCACGGAGGCCGGGGGACACAGGGAGGGGGAAAAACTGTTTTTT
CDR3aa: CATEAGGHREGEKLFF

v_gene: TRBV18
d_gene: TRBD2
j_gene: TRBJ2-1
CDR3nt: TGTGCCAGCTCCTCCGGGACTAGCCCCTCGGGTGAGCAGTTCTTC
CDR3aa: CASSSGTSPSGEQFF

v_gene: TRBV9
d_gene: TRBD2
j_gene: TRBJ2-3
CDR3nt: TGTGCCAGCAGCGGCGGGGGGACGAGGGGAGATACGCAGTATTTT
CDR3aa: CASSGGGTRGDTQYF

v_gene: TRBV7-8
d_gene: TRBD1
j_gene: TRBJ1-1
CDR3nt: TGTGCCAGCAGAAGAGGGGACAGGGGGGACACTGAAGCTTTCTTT
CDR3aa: CASRRGDRGDTEAFF

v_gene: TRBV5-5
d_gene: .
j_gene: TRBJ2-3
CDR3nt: TGTGCCAGCAGCTCAAACTCCGGAGGCACAGATACGCAGTATTTT
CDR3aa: CASSSNSGGTDTQYF

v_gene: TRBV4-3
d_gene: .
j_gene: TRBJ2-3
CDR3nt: TGCGCCAGCAGCTGGGTACGGGGGGCTTCAGATACGCAGTATTTT
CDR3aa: CASSWVRGASDTQYF

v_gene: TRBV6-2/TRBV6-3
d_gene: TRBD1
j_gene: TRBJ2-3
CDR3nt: TGTGCCAGCAGCCCGACAGGGGTGGGCACAGATACGCAGTATTTT
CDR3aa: CASSPTGVGTDTQYF

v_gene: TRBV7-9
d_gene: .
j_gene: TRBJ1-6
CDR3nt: TGTGCCAGTGCTACCGGGACAAGTGATTCACCCCTCCACTTT
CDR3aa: CASATGTSDSPLHF

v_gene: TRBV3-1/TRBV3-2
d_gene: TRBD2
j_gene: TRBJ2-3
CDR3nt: TGTGCCAGCAGCCAAGAATGGGCTAGCGGGCGCACAGATACGCAGTATTTT
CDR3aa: CASSQEWASGRTDTQYF

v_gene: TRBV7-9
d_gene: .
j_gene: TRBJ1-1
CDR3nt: TGTGCCAGCAGCCCTGGGGGGGGATTCAGGGTGAACACTGAAGCTTTCTTT
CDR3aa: CASSPGGGFRVNTEAFF

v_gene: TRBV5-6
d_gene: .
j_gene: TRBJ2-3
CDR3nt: TGTGCCAGCAGCCTCCGGGAGTGGGGCACAGATACGCAGTATTTT
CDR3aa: CASSLREWGTDTQYF

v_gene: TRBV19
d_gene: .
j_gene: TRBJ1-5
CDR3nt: TGTGCCAGTACAGCGGGGGGAGGTCAGCCCCAGCATTTT
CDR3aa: CASTAGGGQPQHF

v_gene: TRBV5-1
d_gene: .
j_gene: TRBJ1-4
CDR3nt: TGCGCCAGCAGCTTGTCCGGGGCGGGAGAAAAACTGTTTTTT
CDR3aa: CASSLSGAGEKLFF

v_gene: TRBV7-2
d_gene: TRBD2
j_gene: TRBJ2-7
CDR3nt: TGTGCCAGCAGCTCGGGGGGGACCTACGAGCAGTACTTC
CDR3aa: CASSSGGTYEQYF